The 11 T cell receptor beta chains below all came from one sample that was sequenced in a study of T cell repertoires in urothelial bladder cancer. Some clones are missing from TCRdb's copy, which holds only in-frame ones; the method was immunoSEQ multiplex PCR. The data contain about 520 clones, 71% of them singletons. The sample taken for sequencing was tumor-infiltrating cells from bladder cancer. The source is a human donor with urothelial carcinoma.

In nucleotides, the CDR3 is TGTGCCAGCAGCTTAGTGAAGGGCGGGGCGAGAGACAATGAGCAGTTCTTC. Amino acids: CASSLVKGGARDNEQFF. The rearrangement links TRBV7-9 to TRBJ2-1; possible D gene TRBD2, 6 bases. This CDR3 spans 17 amino acids. Trimming removed 1 base from V and 5 bases from J, with 18 bases in between. Germline CDR1 SEHNR, CDR2 FQNEAQ (reference sequence).

V usage is TRBV7-8 and J usage is TRBJ1-5; possibly TRBD1 for D (5 bases). CDR1 is SGHVS and CDR2 is FQNEAQ in the germline V gene. The CDR3 is 15 amino acids. Trimming pared 5 bases from V and 3 bases from J, leaving 14 bases between. The CDR3 nucleotides are TGTGCCAGCAGCGCCGGCGTGGGGACCAATCAGCCCCAGCATTTT. Amino acids: CASSAGVGTNQPQHF.

CDR3 amino acids: CASSLEGRTEAFF. The CDR3 DNA reads TGTGCCAGCAGCTTAGAAGGTCGCACTGAAGCTTTCTTT. The J gene is TRBJ1-1, the V gene TRBV7-3; no definite D call. The V end was cut by 2 bases, the J end by 4 bases, with 8 bases between. The V gene's germline CDR1 is SGHTA and CDR2 FQGTGA. The CDR3 extends over 13 amino acids.

This clone has more than one count but fewer than ten. The genes are TRBV28 and TRBJ2-7; D remains ambiguous. The V gene lost 6 bases and the J gene lost 0 bases, with 6 bases spanning the gap. Germline-derived CDR1 and CDR2 are MDHEN and SYDVKM. This CDR3 has 12 residues. The chain's CDR3 is CASSPSSYEQYF. CDR3 in DNA: TGTGCCAGCAGCCCGAGCTCCTACGAGCAGTACTTC.

This clone is a singleton in its sample. CDR3 loop: CASSSGTSGRNEQFF. DNA for the CDR3: TGTGCCAGCAGTTCCGGGACTAGCGGGAGGAATGAGCAGTTCTTC. The chain links TRBV27 to TRBJ2-1, with 15 bases matching TRBD2. The trim removed 4 bases at V and 7 bases at J, leaving 2 bases unmatched. This CDR3 has 15 amino acids. Germline V gives CDR1 MNHEY, CDR2 SMNVEV (reference sequence).

The sample holds a few counts of this clone. J is TRBJ2-3 and V is TRBV7-9; D possibly corresponds to TRBD1 (5 bases). Germline CDR1 is SEHNR and CDR2 is FQNEAQ (reference sequence). Trimming stripped 3 bases from V and 2 bases from J, with 9 bases between. This CDR3 spans 14 amino acids. The CDR3 DNA reads as TGTGCCAGCAGCTTTACAGGCAACACAGATACGCAGTATTTT. Translation gives CASSFTGNTDTQYF.

The chain combines TRBV7-9 with TRBJ1-1; maybe TRBD1 (6 bases). The CDR3 sequence is 14 residues long. Germline assignment: CDR1 SEHNR and CDR2 FQNEAQ (reference sequence). Trimming removed 5 bases from V and 4 bases from J, with 14 bases in between. DNA of the CDR3: TGTGCCAGCAGCCTAGAGGGGGGGGGCACTGAAGCTTTCTTT. Translating gives CASSLEGGGTEAFF.

The sample holds one count of this clone. This chain joins TRBV12-5 and TRBJ2-7; no clear D gene. The germline CDR1 and CDR2 sequences are LGHNT and FRNRAP. V lost 6 bases, J lost 3 bases, and 21 bases lay in between. The length of the CDR3 is 16 residues. CDR3 sequence reads: CASGLRRRMYVYEQYF. In nucleotides, the CDR3 is TGTGCTAGTGGCCTGCGGCGGCGCATGTACGTCTACGAGCAGTACTTC.

The chain uses TRBV5-6 and TRBJ1-5; D is possibly TRBD1 (5 bases). There are 19 residues in the CDR3. Germline V CDR1 and CDR2: SGHDT, YYEEEE. The germline V and J ends were trimmed by 3 bases and 0 bases, with 22 bases remaining between them. CDR3 sequence (DNA): TGTGCCAGCAGCTATTGGCTTGGGGCGACAAGTTATAGCAATCAGCCCCAGCATTTT. Protein: CASSYWLGATSYSNQPQHF.

The rearrangement uses TRBV5-4 and TRBJ1-1, with D perhaps TRBD1 (5 bases). CDR1 is SGHNT, CDR2 YYREEE, per germline (reference sequence). The CDR3 is made up of 14 amino acids. The V end lost 5 bases, the J end lost 3 bases, and 14 bases lay between the germline ends. CDR3 sequence reads: CASSGAGHYTEAFF. Here the CDR3 DNA reads TGTGCCAGCAGTGGGGCAGGGCACTACACTGAAGCTTTCTTT. Combining the CDR3 with reference TRBV5-4 and TRBJ1-1 gives the whole variable domain ETGVTQSPTHLIKTRGQQVTLRCSSQSGHNTVSWYQQALGQGPQFIFQYYREEENGRGNFPPRFSGLQFPNYSSELNVNALELDDSALYLCASSGAGHYTEAFFGQGTRLTVV.

V usage is TRBV6-6 and J usage is TRBJ2-7, with D perhaps being TRBD1 or TRBD2 (5 bases each). Trimming removed 5 bases from V and 3 bases from J, with 17 bases in between. Germline CDR1 MNHNY, CDR2 SVGAGI (reference sequence). This CDR3 has 15 residues. CDR3 sequence reads: CASSPGALGSYEQYF. DNA for the CDR3: TGTGCCAGCAGTCCCGGGGCCCTGGGGAGCTACGAGCAGTACTTC.